The 16 T cell receptor beta chains below were found in one sample sequenced in a study of cytomegalovirus exposure and HLA in healthy donors. In the PCR, 60 Vbeta and 13 Jbeta primers were used. Data came from immunoSEQ multiplex PCR; TCRdb stores just in-frame clones and leaves some out. The table lists 89,000 or so clones, over 70% of them singletons. The source material was PBMCs. The source of these receptors is a man younger than 30 in good health and CMV-seropositive.

This clone appeared a few times. This sequence joins TRBV5-1 and TRBJ1-2, with 12 nucleotides matching TRBD1. V gave up 1 base and J gave up 7 bases; unmatched junction bases: 14. CDR1 is SGHRS and CDR2 is YFSETQ in the germline V gene. This CDR3 contains 18 residues. The CDR3 DNA reads TGCGCCAGCAGCTTGCGGAGGGACAGGGGGCGCCGGTACTTTGGCTACACCTTC. This translates into CASSLRRDRGRRYFGYTF. Based on the CDR3 plus reference TRBV5-1 and TRBJ1-2, the full variable domain is KAGVTQTPRYLIKTRGQQVTLSCSPISGHRSVSWYQQTPGQGLQFLFEYFSETQRNKGNFPGRFSGRQFSNSRSEMNVSTLELGDSALYLCASSLRRDRGRRYFGYTFGSGTRLTVV.

This chain uses TRBV7-9 with TRBJ1-1, with TRBD1 as a possible D gene (5 bases). From germline, CDR1 is SEHNR and CDR2 FQNEAQ (reference sequence). V lost 2 bases and J 3 bases, leaving 10 bases between the germline ends. CDR3 length equals 14 residues. The CDR3 here is CASSLMGGDTEAFF. For the CDR3, the DNA is TGTGCCAGCAGCTTAATGGGGGGAGACACTGAAGCTTTCTTT.

The genes are TRBV7-9 and TRBJ2-7, with D perhaps TRBD2 (6 bases). The CDR3 runs 13 residues. Germline lookup yields CDR1 SEHNR and CDR2 FQNEAQ (reference sequence). The V gene lost 10 bases and the J gene lost 4 bases, with 17 bases spanning the gap. The DNA for the CDR3 is TGTGCCACCGGGGGTCTCTGGGGGTACGAGCAGTACTTC. Its protein is CATGGLWGYEQYF.

The chain carries TRBV5-4 and TRBJ1-5, with D perhaps matching TRBD1 (6 bases). The CDR3 has 14 residues. Per the germline V gene, CDR1 is SGHNT and CDR2 is YYREEE (reference sequence). The V and J ends lost 1 base and 3 bases respectively, with 8 bases between them. CDR3 bases: TGTGCCAGCAGCTTGTGGGGGCCCAATCAGCCCCAGCATTTT. Encoded protein: CASSLWGPNQPQHF.

This chain joins TRBV14 and TRBJ2-2, with D perhaps matching TRBD2 (6 bases). The CDR3 runs 16 residues. Germline-derived CDR1 and CDR2 are SGHDN and FVKESK. The V and J ends lost 3 bases and 2 bases respectively, with 13 bases between them. The CDR3 is CASSHKTGVNTGELFF. DNA for the CDR3: TGTGCCAGCAGCCACAAAACGGGGGTTAACACCGGGGAGCTGTTTTTT.

The rearrangement links TRBV6-1 to TRBJ2-5; 9 bases are a match to TRBD2. The DNA end is more similar to TRBJ2-7, so the J call may be wrong. CDR3 size: 15 residues. Germline V gives CDR1 MNHNS, CDR2 SASEGT. CDR3 loop: CASKEEAGGSYEQYF. Here the CDR3 DNA reads TGTGCCAGCAAGGAAGAAGCGGGGGGCTCCTACGAGCAGTACTTC.

The gene calls are TRBV9 and TRBJ2-1; D perhaps matches TRBD1 (8 bases). The CDR3 length is 13 residues. Germline-derived CDR1 and CDR2 are SGDLS and YYNGEE. Written as DNA, the CDR3 is TGTGCTACAGGGGGGGGCTCCTACAATGAGCAGTTCTTC. Translation: CATGGGSYNEQFF. The full variable domain, its missing parts supplied by reference TRBV9 and TRBJ2-1, is DSGVTQTPKHLITATGQRVTLRCSPRSGDLSVYWYQQSLDQGLQFLIQYYNGEERAKGNILERFSAQQFPDLHSELNLSSLELGDSALYFCATGGGSYNEQFFGPGTRLTVL.

The gene calls are TRBV9 and TRBJ2-5, with TRBD2 as a possible D gene (6 bases). There are 14 residues in the CDR3. Trimming removed 2 bases at V and 4 bases at J, with 12 bases between. Germline CDR1 is SGDLS and CDR2 is YYNGEE. This CDR3 is CASSVGGDGETQYF. The CDR3 DNA follows: TGTGCCAGCAGCGTTGGCGGGGATGGAGAGACCCAGTACTTC.

The V and J genes are TRBV7-9 and TRBJ2-3, with TRBD2 as a possible D gene (5 bases). The CDR3 loop spans 13 amino acids. V was clipped by 4 bases and J by 4 bases, with 9 bases between them. The germline gives CDR1 SEHNR, CDR2 FQNEAQ (reference sequence). The CDR3 nucleotides are TGTGCCAGCAGCTCCGGGGTCCCAGATACGCAGTATTTT. Encoded protein: CASSSGVPDTQYF.

This chain connects TRBV5-4 to TRBJ2-1; 9 nucleotides match TRBD1. CDR1 and CDR2 from the germline V gene are SGHNT and YYREEE (reference sequence). The length of the CDR3 is 16 residues. The J segment lost 9 bases and the V segment lost 4 bases, leaving 14 bases of the junction unmatched. The CDR3 DNA is TGTGCCAGCAGCATCCGGGGGGACAGGGATGCCATTGAGCAGTTCTTC. Its translation: CASSIRGDRDAIEQFF.

The chain employs TRBV2 and TRBJ2-5, with 10 positions matching TRBD1. This CDR3 is 13 amino acids long. Trimming removed 5 bases from V and 4 bases from J; junction bases left unmatched: 1. Germline V lookup: CDR1 SNHLY, CDR2 FYNNEI. The CDR3 sequence: CASSWTGGETQYF. The CDR3 nucleotides read TGTGCCAGCAGTTGGACAGGGGGAGAGACCCAGTACTTC.

This chain connects TRBV7-2 to TRBJ2-4; D not certain. The CDR3 has 13 amino acids. V was trimmed by 0 bases and J by 7 bases, leaving 7 bases between them. Germline V gene data show CDR1 as SGHTA and CDR2 as FQGNSA. Written as DNA, the CDR3 is TGTGCCAGCAGCTTAGCGGTGAGGAACATTCAGTACTTC. Its protein is CASSLAVRNIQYF.

The CDR3 DNA reads as TGCGCCAGCAGCTTGGCAGTTGGAGCTGGGGCCAACGTCCTGACTTTC. Encoded protein: CASSLAVGAGANVLTF. The V call is TRBV5-1, the J call TRBJ2-6; no reliable D call. V lost 0 bases to trimming and J lost 2 bases, with 9 bases between them. Germline loops: CDR1 SGHRS, CDR2 YFSETQ. The CDR3 spans 16 residues.

CDR3 in DNA: TGTGCCAGCTCACCACTCCTCCGCGGAGGGGACACTGAAGCTTTCTTT. Its translation: CASSPLLRGGDTEAFF. The gene calls are TRBV18 and TRBJ1-1, with D perhaps TRBD1 (5 bases). Trimming left V 1 base short and J 3 bases short, with 15 bases between. CDR3 length: 16 amino acids. Per the germline V gene, CDR1 is KGHSH and CDR2 is LQKENI.

This clone came up a few times. J is TRBJ1-2 and V is TRBV13; TRBD1 agrees at 7 bases. Per the germline V gene, CDR1 is PRHDT and CDR2 is FYEKMQ (reference sequence). J was trimmed by 7 bases and V by 0 bases; bases with no gene match: 2. The CDR3 runs to 13 residues. The CDR3 region is CASSLGQGGGYTF. Here the CDR3 DNA reads TGTGCCAGCAGCTTAGGCCAGGGGGGTGGCTACACCTTC.

This clone was counted a single time. The rearrangement links TRBV6-1 to TRBJ2-7; 9 nucleotides agree with TRBD1. Losses at the gene ends were 4 bases for V and 6 bases for J; bases not matched to a gene: 7. In germline, CDR1 is MNHNS, CDR2 SASEGT. The CDR3 is 14 residues long. CDR3 coding DNA: TGTGCCAGCAGTGCCGGGACAGGGTTCAGCGAGCAGTACTTC. Translating gives CASSAGTGFSEQYF.